This TCR beta chain was captured by sequencing in a study of T cell responses to AZD1222 COVID-19 vaccine. Study-level background: Combined were second doses at about 4 or about 12 weeks. Study-wide points: In a largely white British group with more females than males, clonal diversity was possibly underestimated. Baseline seropositivity occurred in only a handful of AZD1222 recipients. After the peak T cell response, and only then, were repertoires sampled.

In the case of this clone: Its specificity is unknown.

V was shortened by 3 bases and J by 5 bases, with 13 bases between the two germline ends. Germline CDR1 reads LNHDA; CDR2 reads SQIVND (reference sequence). This CDR3 is built from 15 residues. Profiling relied on immunoSEQ multiplex PCR, and the TCRdb table lists in-frame clones only, not all of them. The sample lists some 140,000 clones; 92% were seen once. The sample in question was peripheral blood, obtained on day 0 of AZD1222 vaccination. The TCR comes from an adult in good health. The chain links TRBV19 to TRBJ1-4; no clear D gene. CDR3 bases: TGTGCCAGTAGTATTACGTCCGGCCAAAATGAAAAACTGTTTTTT. Translated, it gives CASSITSGQNEKLFF.